The entry below gives a single T cell receptor beta chain sequence along with its context. The data were obtained in a study of technical replicates of blood from several donors. The V end was cut by 3 bases, the J end by 1 base, with 9 bases between. This CDR3 region has 13 residues. Germline-derived CDR1 and CDR2 are SQVTM and ANQGSEA. Using immunoSEQ multiplex PCR, the repertoire was profiled, and TCRdb retains in-frame clones only, with some absent. The data hold more than 75,000 clones, with just over 95% observed a single time. Sequenced material: T cells isolated from PBMCs. The chain is built from TRBV29-1 and TRBJ1-2, with D unclear. The clonotype originates from a human donor in good health. The CDR3 region is CSVEGEVNYGYTF. CDR3 DNA: TGCAGCGTTGAGGGAGAAGTTAACTATGGCTACACCTTC. The variable domain in full, with the rest retrieved from reference TRBV29-1 and TRBJ1-2, is SAVISQKPSRDICQRGTSLTIQCQVDSQVTMMFWYRQQPGQSLTLIATANQGSEATYESGFVIDKFPISRPNLTFSTLTVSNMSPEDSSIYLCSVEGEVNYGYTFGSGTRLTVV.